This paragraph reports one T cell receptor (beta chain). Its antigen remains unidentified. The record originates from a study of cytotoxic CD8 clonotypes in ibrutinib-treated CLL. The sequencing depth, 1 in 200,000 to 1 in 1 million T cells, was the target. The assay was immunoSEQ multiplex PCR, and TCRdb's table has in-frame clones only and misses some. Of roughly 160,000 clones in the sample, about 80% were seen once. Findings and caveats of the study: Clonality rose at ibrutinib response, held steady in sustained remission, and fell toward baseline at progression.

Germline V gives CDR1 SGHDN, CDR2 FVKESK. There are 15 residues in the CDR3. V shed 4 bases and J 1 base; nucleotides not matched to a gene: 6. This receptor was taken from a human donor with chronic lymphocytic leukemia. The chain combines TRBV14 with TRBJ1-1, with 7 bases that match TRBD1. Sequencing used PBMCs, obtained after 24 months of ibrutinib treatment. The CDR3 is CASSPMTGRNTEAFF. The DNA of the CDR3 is TGTGCCAGCAGCCCCATGACAGGGCGGAACACTGAAGCTTTCTTT.